The 2 T cell receptor beta chains given below trace back to one sample, sequenced in a study of blood T cell repertoires in COVID-19 (TCRdb year 2020). The library was produced with the immunoSEQ multiplex PCR assay. This is the immuneACCESS table as TCRdb keeps it, with only in-frame sequences that have V and J called. A part of the clones is gone; compared with another copy, unresolved V genes explain less than half, and the rest is unexplained. Counted in this sample were about 310,000 clones; roughly 90% of them appeared once. The ten most abundant clones make up 2.9% of the sample. The specimen sequenced was peripheral blood. Receptors originate from a woman aged 25 to 45 with COVID-19, enrolled during active disease.

The V gene is TRBV24-1, the J gene TRBJ2-7, with 8 bases lining up with TRBD1. The ends lost 6 bases at V and 0 bases at J; junction bases unmatched: 6. Germline loops: CDR1 KGHDR, CDR2 SFDVKD. CDR3 length equals 15 residues. CDR3 in DNA: TGTGCCACCAGTAGGACAGGGACAGTCTCCTACGAGCAGTACTTC. As protein: CATSRTGTVSYEQYF.

Comments on this clone: Other DNA sequences within the sample encode an identical CDR3. The rearrangement links TRBV29-1 to TRBJ2-7; no clear D gene. Between the trimmed V and J ends, which lost 3 bases and 4 bases, there was a span of 7 bases. The CDR3 consists of 11 residues. The V gene's germline CDR1 is SQVTM and CDR2 ANQGSEA. The CDR3 loop reads CSVEGAYEQYF. The CDR3 DNA reads as TGCAGCGTTGAGGGCGCGTACGAGCAGTACTTC.